This entry features one TCR beta chain sequence. This sample is drawn from a study of blood T cell repertoires in COVID-19. About the study: The study drew acute and convalescent COVID-19 samples from the United States, Italy and Spain.

The repertoire was sequenced with immunoSEQ multiplex PCR; TCRdb's copy has only in-frame clones and lacks some. This table holds 150,000 to 200,000 clones, more than 65% found once. The V segment lost 2 bases and the J segment 4 bases; nucleotides outside the gene matches: 4. Per germline, CDR1 SGHNT and CDR2 YYREEE (reference sequence). The CDR3 consists of 15 residues. Sequencing was carried out using peripheral blood. The gene calls are TRBV5-4 and TRBJ2-2; TRBD1 matches at 8 bases. This TCR was sampled from a woman aged 80 or older with active or convalescent COVID-19. The CDR3 spells CASSFTGGFTGELFF. The CDR3 region has the DNA TGTGCCAGCAGCTTCACAGGGGGTTTCACCGGGGAGCTGTTTTTT.